The next 16 T cell receptor beta chains were all read from a single sample in a study of CD8 T cells in Susac syndrome. Random hexamers were used to reverse transcribe the RNA input (about 0.5 to 1 ug). TCRdb redid the calling of the immunoSEQ multiplex PCR reads with MiXCR, one entry per CDR3 protein. The table shows some 450,000 distinct CDR3 sequences, with approximately 89% occurring only once. The sample consisted of CD8+ T cells from PBMCs. Every receptor here comes from a human donor with multiple sclerosis.

The chain employs TRBV30 and TRBJ1-1; D remains unclear. Trimming took 0 bases from V and 0 from J, leaving 11 bases between them. Per germline, CDR1 GTSNPN and CDR2 SVGIG (reference sequence). The CDR3 is 15 residues long. Here the CDR3 DNA reads TGTGCCTGGAGTGTTAATGGTGTTGTGAACACTGAAGCTTTCTTT. Translating gives CAWSVNGVVNTEAFF.

The chain links TRBV4-1 to TRBJ2-1, with D unresolved. CDR1 is MGHRA and CDR2 is YSYEKL in the germline V gene. The CDR3 consists of 15 residues. V was cut by 4 bases and J by 6 bases, with 16 bases left in between. CDR3 residues: CASSRDARSSNEQFF. CDR3 DNA sequence: TGCGCCAGCAGCCGAGATGCCCGGAGTTCCAATGAGCAGTTCTTC.

This CDR3 reads CASGPSDSLIYSYEQYF. The CDR3 DNA sequence: TGTGCTAGTGGTCCCTCAGACAGCCTCATCTACTCCTACGAGCAGTACTTC. The chain uses TRBV12-5 and TRBJ2-7, with D perhaps matching TRBD1 (5 bases). This CDR3 has 17 amino acids. Trimming took off 5 bases at V and 0 bases at J, with 20 bases between the two ends. Germline V lookup: CDR1 LGHNT, CDR2 FRNRAP. Complete variable domain (other parts from reference TRBV12-5 and TRBJ2-7): DARVTQTPRHKVTEMGQEVTMRCQPILGHNTVFWYRQTMMQGLELLAYFRNRAPLDDSGMPKDRFSAEMPDATLATLKIQPSEPRDSAVYFCASGPSDSLIYSYEQYFGPGTRLTVT.

CDR3 nucleotide sequence: TGTGCCAGCAGCTCTGAGTTACCCGATACGCAGTATTTT. This translates into CASSSELPDTQYF. The chain combines TRBV7-3 with TRBJ2-3; no reliable D call. Germline values: CDR1 SGHTA, CDR2 FQGTGA. The CDR3 consists of 13 residues. Trimming took off 4 bases at V and 6 bases at J, with 11 bases between the two ends.

This clonotype was observed once. V gene TRBV28 combines with J gene TRBJ2-7; the D gene is possibly TRBD2 (5 bases). The germline CDR1 and CDR2 sequences are MDHEN and SYDVKM. This CDR3 spans 16 amino acids. Trimming took off 7 bases at V and 4 bases at J, with 23 bases between the two ends. The CDR3 bases are TGTGCCAGCACCCAACTTCCAGCGGAAACCGGGTACGAGCAGTACTTC. It translates to CASTQLPAETGYEQYF.

The gene calls are TRBV6-5 and TRBJ2-1; 9 bases align to TRBD2. Trimming removed 2 bases from V and 1 base from J; junction bases left unmatched: 6. Germline CDR1 and CDR2: MNHEY and SVGAGI. The CDR3 totals 17 residues. The CDR3 DNA sequence: TGTGCCAGCAGTTACGATGCGGGAGGGCCTTCCTACAATGAGCAGTTCTTC. This gives the protein CASSYDAGGPSYNEQFF.

The chain couples TRBV6-1 to TRBJ1-1; TRBD1 matches at 8 bases. Germline loops: CDR1 MNHNS, CDR2 SASEGT. Trimming took 5 bases from V and 2 from J; bases not matched to a gene: 7. The CDR3 length is 15 residues. Here the CDR3 reads CASSTLGQGNTEAFF. In nucleotides, the CDR3 is TGTGCCAGCAGTACCCTTGGACAGGGAAACACTGAAGCTTTCTTT.

The chain couples TRBV6-5 to TRBJ1-2; D is unresolved. Germline CDR1 is MNHEY and CDR2 is SVGAGI. Trimming removed 4 bases at V and 4 bases at J, with 16 bases between. CDR3 size: 15 residues. CDR3 region: CASSSHPTELYGYTF. The CDR3 DNA sequence: TGTGCCAGCAGTTCCCACCCGACGGAGCTCTATGGCTACACCTTC.

The chain uses TRBV25-1 and TRBJ1-2; no firm D call. There are 13 residues in the CDR3. Looked up from germline, CDR1 is MGHDK and CDR2 is SYGVNS. V lost 10 bases and J 8 bases, leaving 20 bases between the germline ends. Here the CDR3 DNA reads TGTGCCACCGCCCCAGGCGGGATGGGAGGCTACACCTTC. Its translation: CATAPGGMGGYTF.

V gene TRBV2 combines with J gene TRBJ2-1, with 8 bases fitting TRBD2. The junction had 9 bases not matched to a gene; V was cut back by 7 bases and J by 4 bases. This CDR3 spans 15 amino acids. Germline V gives CDR1 SNHLY, CDR2 FYNNEI. The DNA for the CDR3 is TGTGCCAGCATCGAAAGGGGACTAGGGTACAATGAGCAGTTCTTC. It codes for CASIERGLGYNEQFF.

This sequence joins TRBV4-1 and TRBJ1-4; D gene uncertain. The V gene lost 4 bases and the J gene lost 5 bases, with 14 bases spanning the gap. This CDR3 comprises 15 residues. CDR1 is MGHRA and CDR2 is YSYEKL in the germline V gene. The DNA for the CDR3 is TGCGCCAGCAGCCCGCGAGGGCTGGGGAATGAAAAACTGTTTTTT. Translating it yields CASSPRGLGNEKLFF.

The sample holds one count of this clonotype. CDR3 protein: CSVEDGSSSYNEQFF. The CDR3 nucleotides are TGCAGCGTAGAGGACGGGTCAAGCTCCTACAATGAGCAGTTCTTC. V is TRBV29-1 and J is TRBJ2-1; D is uncertain. CDR3 size: 15 residues. Germline-derived CDR1 and CDR2 are SQVTM and ANQGSEA. V shed 6 bases and J shed 0 bases, with 15 bases lying between them.

The chain recombines TRBV30 with TRBJ1-1; the D is unclear. Germline assignment: CDR1 GTSNPN and CDR2 SVGIG (reference sequence). This CDR3 has 12 amino acids. V gave up 1 base and J gave up 1 base, with 4 bases separating them. The DNA of the CDR3 is TGTGCCTGGAGTGAAGCGAACACTGAAGCTTTCTTT. This translates into CAWSEANTEAFF.

This clonotype was seen a single time. The chain recombines TRBV20-1 with TRBJ2-3; 10 nucleotides match TRBD2. CDR3 length equals 16 residues. Germline V lookup: CDR1 DFQATT, CDR2 SNEGSKA (reference sequence). Trimming removed 5 bases from V and 2 bases from J; junction bases left unmatched: 10. The CDR3 nucleotides read TGCAGTGCTGATCCGGGACTAGCGTCTTACACAGATACGCAGTATTTT. Translation: CSADPGLASYTDTQYF.

A single count supports this clonotype. The chain joins TRBV2 to TRBJ2-7, with no clear D. The CDR3 runs to 15 residues. V lost 3 bases, J lost 7 bases, and 19 bases lay in between. The germline gives CDR1 SNHLY, CDR2 FYNNEI. The CDR3 sequence: CASSEGMNPPREQYF. The DNA for the CDR3 is TGTGCCAGCAGTGAGGGCATGAATCCTCCGAGGGAGCAGTACTTC.

This clonotype was seen only a few times. The chain has TRBV30 and TRBJ2-7, with 8 bases that match TRBD2. Germline V gives CDR1 GTSNPN, CDR2 SVGIG (reference sequence). The trim removed 4 bases at V and 0 bases at J, leaving 14 bases unmatched. The length of the CDR3 is 17 residues. The CDR3 nucleotides are TGTGCCTGGACCTGGGGAGGAGTAGCGGGGAGCTCCTACGAGCAGTACTTC. This sequence encodes CAWTWGGVAGSSYEQYF.